A selection of T cell receptor beta chains follows, all from one sample in a study of cytomegalovirus exposure and HLA in healthy donors. Sequenced by immunoSEQ multiplex PCR; TCRdb stores in-frame clones only, minus some. The table includes 150,000 to 180,000 clones, 86% detected once. Sequenced input: PBMCs. Receptors were obtained from a man between 18 and 35 years old in good health and CMV-seropositive. Each CDR3 is given with its conserved first and last residue. A D gene is named only where the DNA matches it firmly.

d_call j_call v_call cdr3_aa
TRBD2 TRBJ2-7 TRBV5-4 CASSFGTSGSSYEQYF
- TRBJ2-3 TRBV6-4 CASSERGDTQYF
- TRBJ2-3 TRBV7-6 CASSSIGSSTDTQYF
- TRBJ1-1 TRBV20-1 CSARGDFEAFF
TRBD2 TRBJ2-7 TRBV28 CASCSGGTSGTYEQYF
TRBD1 TRBJ2-7 TRBV7-7 CASSQGQGESYEQYF
TRBD1 TRBJ1-2 TRBV5-6 CASSRQGLYGYTF
TRBD2 TRBJ2-7 TRBV27 CASSPSGAGVGEQYF
- TRBJ2-6 TRBV10-3 CAISESNGISGANVLTF
- TRBJ1-5 TRBV4-1 CASSPGSSQPQHF
- TRBJ2-7 TRBV19 CASSIRRSLDEQYF
TRBD1 TRBJ2-1 TRBV6-5 CASSLDRGKYNEQFF
- TRBJ2-1 TRBV7-3 CASSLPGGHEQFF
- TRBJ2-4 TRBV7-2 CASSLTAAKNIQYF
- TRBJ2-1 TRBV18 CASSPQGTEQFF
- TRBJ2-7 TRBV7-8 CASSSYYEQYF
- TRBJ1-2 TRBV6-1 CASRHRAQGYTF
- TRBJ1-1 TRBV6-5 CASSYGPQRGEAFF
TRBD1 TRBJ2-7 TRBV4-3 CASSKGTGDEQYF
- TRBJ1-3 TRBV7-9 CASSLVRAGYSGNTIYF
- TRBJ1-4 TRBV6-4 CASSGTSNEKLFF
- TRBJ2-3 TRBV15 CATSSKAGNNTDTQYF
TRBD2 TRBJ2-3 TRBV7-2 CASSFSGGQSDTQYF
TRBD1 TRBJ1-5 TRBV6-5 CASSRTGEKQPQHF
- TRBJ2-1 TRBV7-9 CATEAPGDFVSYNEQFF
- TRBJ1-4 TRBV7-9 CASSLGRGATFNEKLFF
TRBD1 TRBJ1-3 TRBV9 CASSPDRGSGNTIYF
TRBD2 TRBJ2-2 TRBV19 CASSIGLAGATGELFF
- TRBJ1-2 TRBV25-1 CASSEYGGDYGYTF
TRBD1 TRBJ1-1 TRBV6-5 CASSYVTGKRTEAFF
- TRBJ1-5 TRBV30 CAWSVQGYQPQHF
- TRBJ1-2 TRBV30 CAWSRFEGVNYGYTF
- TRBJ2-1 TRBV5-1 CASSLTTGLSYNEQFF
- TRBJ2-2 TRBV7-2 CASSSTRRLPGELFF
- TRBJ1-2 TRBV9 CASSVGELYGYTF
- TRBJ2-7 TRBV7-2 CASNQPRGEGDF
- TRBJ2-3 TRBV6-5 CASRTYRETDTQYF
TRBD2 TRBJ2-6 TRBV19 CASKPAGGYSAGANVLTF
- TRBJ1-1 TRBV30 CAWSVRSLRGYTEAFF
TRBD2 TRBJ2-1 TRBV11-3 CASSLKERTSGYNEQFF
- TRBJ2-1 TRBV7-3 CASSQGAAYYNEQFF
TRBD1 TRBJ2-7 TRBV20-1 CSANIQGPQYF
- TRBJ1-1 TRBV7-6 CASSSGGVQAFF